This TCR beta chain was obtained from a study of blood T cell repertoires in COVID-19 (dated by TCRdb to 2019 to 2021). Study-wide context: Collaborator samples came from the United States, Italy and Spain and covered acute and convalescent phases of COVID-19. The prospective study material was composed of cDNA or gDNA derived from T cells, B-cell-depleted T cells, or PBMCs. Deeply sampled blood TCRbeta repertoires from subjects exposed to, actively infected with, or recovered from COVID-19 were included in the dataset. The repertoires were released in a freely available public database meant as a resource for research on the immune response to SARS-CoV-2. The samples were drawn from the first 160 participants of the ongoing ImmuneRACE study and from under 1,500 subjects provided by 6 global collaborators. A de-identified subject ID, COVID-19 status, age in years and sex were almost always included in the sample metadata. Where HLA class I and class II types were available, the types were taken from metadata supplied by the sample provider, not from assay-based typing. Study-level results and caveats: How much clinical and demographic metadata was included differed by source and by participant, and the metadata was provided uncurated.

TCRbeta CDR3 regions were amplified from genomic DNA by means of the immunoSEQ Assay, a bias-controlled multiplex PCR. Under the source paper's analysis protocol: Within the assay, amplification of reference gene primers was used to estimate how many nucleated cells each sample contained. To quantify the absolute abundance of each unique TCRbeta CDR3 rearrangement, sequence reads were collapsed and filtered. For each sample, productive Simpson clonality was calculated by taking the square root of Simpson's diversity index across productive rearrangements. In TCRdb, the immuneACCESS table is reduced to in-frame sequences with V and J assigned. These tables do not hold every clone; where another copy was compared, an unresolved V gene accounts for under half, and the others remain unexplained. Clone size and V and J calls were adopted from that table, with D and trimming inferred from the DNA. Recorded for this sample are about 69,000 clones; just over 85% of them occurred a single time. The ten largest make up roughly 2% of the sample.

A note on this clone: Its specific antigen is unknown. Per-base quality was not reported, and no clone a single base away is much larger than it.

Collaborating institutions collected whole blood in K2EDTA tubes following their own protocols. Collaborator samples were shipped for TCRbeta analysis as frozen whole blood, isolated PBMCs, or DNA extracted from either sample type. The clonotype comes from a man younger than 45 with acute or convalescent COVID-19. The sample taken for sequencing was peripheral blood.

The CDR3 corresponds to CASSVARGHTEAFF. In nucleotide form, the sequence is TGTGCCAGCTCAGTCGCCAGGGGACACACTGAAGCTTTCTTT. The V and J genes are TRBV18 and TRBJ1-1; TRBD1 is possibly the D segment (6 matching bases). The germline V gene provides CDR1 KGHSH and CDR2 LQKENI. From its cysteine to its phenylalanine, the CDR3 spans 14 amino acids. Only CDR3 DNA remains: 42 bases, in frame from the first base. Cut back by 5 bases and 3 bases, the V and J ends lie 13 bases apart.